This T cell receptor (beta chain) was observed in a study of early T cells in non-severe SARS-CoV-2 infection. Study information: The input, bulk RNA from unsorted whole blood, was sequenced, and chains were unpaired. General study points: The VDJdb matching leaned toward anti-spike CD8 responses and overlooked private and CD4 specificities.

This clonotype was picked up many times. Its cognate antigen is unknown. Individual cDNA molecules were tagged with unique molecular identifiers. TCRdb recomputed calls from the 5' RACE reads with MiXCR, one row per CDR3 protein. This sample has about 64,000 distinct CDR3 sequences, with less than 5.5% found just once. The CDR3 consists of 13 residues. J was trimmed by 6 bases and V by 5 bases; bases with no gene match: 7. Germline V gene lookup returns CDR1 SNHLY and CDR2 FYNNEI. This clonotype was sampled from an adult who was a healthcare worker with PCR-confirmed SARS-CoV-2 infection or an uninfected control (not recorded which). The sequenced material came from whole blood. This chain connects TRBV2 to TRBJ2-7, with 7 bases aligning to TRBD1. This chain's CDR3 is CASSKTGESEQYF. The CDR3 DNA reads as TGTGCCAGCAGTAAAACAGGGGAGTCCGAGCAGTACTTC.